This is a list of T cell receptor beta chains from one sample in a study of cytomegalovirus exposure and HLA in healthy donors. Libraries were prepared by immunoSEQ multiplex PCR; TCRdb keeps only in-frame clonotypes and omits some of them. The sample has approximately 190,000 clones; about four fifths are singletons. The sample was PBMCs. The receptors derive from a man aged 18 to 29 in good health and CMV-seropositive. Each CDR3 is given with its conserved first and last residue. D genes are given only for firm matches. Size is omitted from some rows. Given values are once, few, many or a class for expanded clones.

CDR3 DNA	CDR3 protein	V gene	J gene	clone size	D gene
TGTGCCAGCAGCCCCGGGACAGGCTATAGCAATCAGCCCCAGCATTTT	CASSPGTGYSNQPQHF	TRBV6-6	TRBJ1-5	.	TRBD1
TGTGCCAGCAGTTGGGCCGGGACTAGCTTCGAGGAGCTGTTTTTT	CASSWAGTSFEELFF	TRBV27	TRBJ2-2	.	TRBD2
TGTGCCAGCAGCTCCCCAGGCGCAACTAATGAAAAACTGTTTTTT	CASSSPGATNEKLFF	TRBV7-8	TRBJ1-4	.	.
TGTGCCAGCAGCCCGGGTGGGTCTCTAAGTGGAACAGATACGCAGTATTTT	CASSPGGSLSGTDTQYF	TRBV11-3	TRBJ2-3	.	.
TGTGCCAGCAGCTTATCTGTGGGAGTAGATCAAGAGACCCAGTACTTC	CASSLSVGVDQETQYF	TRBV13	TRBJ2-5	.	.
TGCGCCAGCAGCCAAGCGGACAGTAATACCGGGGAGCTGTTTTTT	CASSQADSNTGELFF	TRBV4-3	TRBJ2-2	.	.
TGTGCAAGTCGCTTTACAGGGGGAATCCTAGCGGGACTTAGCACAGATACGCAGTATTTT	CASRFTGGILAGLSTDTQYF	TRBV12-2	TRBJ2-3	.	.
TGTGCCAGCAGGACAGGCACTGAAGCTTTCTTT	CASRTGTEAFF	TRBV27	TRBJ1-1	.	.
TGCGCCAGCAGCTTGGGCGGGGAAGAAAAACTGTTTTTT	CASSLGGEEKLFF	TRBV5-1	TRBJ1-4	once	.
TGTGCCAGCAGTTACTCGGCAGGGACCTACGAGCAGTACTTC	CASSYSAGTYEQYF	TRBV6-5	TRBJ2-7	.	.
TGCGCCAGCAGCTTAATATCCAGCAGGGAAGGGGGAAAACTGTTTTTT	CASSLISSREGGKLFF	TRBV4-3	TRBJ1-4	.	.